Below, one T cell receptor beta chain is given with its context. After removal of 1 base from V and 0 bases from J, the junction contained 4 bases not matched to a gene. The germline V gene encodes CDR1 SGHNT and CDR2 YENEEA. This CDR3 has 17 residues. The assay was immunoSEQ multiplex PCR, and TCRdb's table has in-frame clones only and misses some. The table lists about 380,000 clones, 85% of them singletons. The data were obtained in a study of blood T cell repertoires in COVID-19. The sequence was collected from a woman between 18 and 30 years old with acute or convalescent COVID-19. Sequencing input: peripheral blood. The chain is built from TRBV11-3 and TRBJ2-1; 9 positions agree with TRBD2. The CDR3 reads CASSLADSGSSYNEQFF. In DNA form, the CDR3 reads TGTGCCAGCAGCTTAGCGGATAGCGGGAGCTCCTACAATGAGCAGTTCTTC.